The entry that follows covers one T cell receptor beta chain sequence. What it recognizes is unknown. This sample was taken from a study of blood T cells in healthy people across ages. Findings and limits, study-wide: Comparison with aged donors showed that long-lived donors had more naive CD4+ cells and higher diversity.

For the second PCR, which ran for roughly 6 to 12 cycles, a sample-barcoded 5' primer and a J-beta primer mix were used. All samples yielded 2.5 million or more CDR3-containing paired-end reads. TCRdb redid the calling of the 5' RACE reads with MiXCR, one entry per CDR3 protein. This sample has 850,000 to 950,000 distinct CDR3 sequences; around 28% occur once, and the top ten carry around a sixth. V shed 7 bases and J shed 5 bases, with 11 bases lying between them. Germline CDR1 and CDR2: SEHNR and FQNEAQ (reference sequence). The CDR3 consists of 13 residues. Each sample had at least 6.5 million PBMCs isolated.

The sample consisted of blood. This TCR was sampled from a woman older than 75 in good health. This chain joins TRBV7-9 and TRBJ1-4; D is unresolved. The CDR3 nucleotides read TGTGCCAGCATGCGGCGGTCAAATGAAAAACTGTTTTTT. Its protein is CASMRRSNEKLFF. Supplemented by reference TRBV7-9 and TRBJ1-4, the full variable domain reads DTGVSQNPRHKITKRGQNVTFRCDPISEHNRLYWYRQTLGQGPEFLTYFQNEAQLEKSRLLSDRFSAERPKGSFSTLEIQRTEQGDSAMYLCASMRRSNEKLFFGSGTQLSVL.